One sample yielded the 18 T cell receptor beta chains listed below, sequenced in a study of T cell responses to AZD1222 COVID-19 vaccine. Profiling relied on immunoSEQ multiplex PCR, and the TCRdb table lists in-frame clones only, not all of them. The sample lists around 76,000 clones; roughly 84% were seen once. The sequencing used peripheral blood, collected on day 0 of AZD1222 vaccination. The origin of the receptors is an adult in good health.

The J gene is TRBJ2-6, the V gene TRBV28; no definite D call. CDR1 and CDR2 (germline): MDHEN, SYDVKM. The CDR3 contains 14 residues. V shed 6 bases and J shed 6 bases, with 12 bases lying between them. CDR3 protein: CASRLSLVANVLTF. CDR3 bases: TGTGCCAGCAGACTGTCCCTAGTGGCCAACGTCCTGACTTTC.

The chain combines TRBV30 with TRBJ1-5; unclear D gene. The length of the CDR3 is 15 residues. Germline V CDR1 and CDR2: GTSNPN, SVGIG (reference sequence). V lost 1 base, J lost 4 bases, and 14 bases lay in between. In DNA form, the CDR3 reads TGTGCCTGGAGTGCCCTCTCGGACGGAAATCAGCCCCAGCATTTT. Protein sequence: CAWSALSDGNQPQHF.

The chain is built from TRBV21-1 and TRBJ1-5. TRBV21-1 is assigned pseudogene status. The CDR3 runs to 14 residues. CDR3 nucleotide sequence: TGTGCCAGCAGCGGGGGTGGGCGCAATCAGCCCCAGCATTTT. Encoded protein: CASSGGGRNQPQHF.

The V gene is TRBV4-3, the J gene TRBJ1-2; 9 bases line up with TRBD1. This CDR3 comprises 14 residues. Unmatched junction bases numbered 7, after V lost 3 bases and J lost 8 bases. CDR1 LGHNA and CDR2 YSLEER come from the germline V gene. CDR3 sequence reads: CASSHQGQGNGYTF. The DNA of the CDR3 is TGCGCCAGCAGCCACCAAGGACAGGGGAACGGCTACACCTTC.

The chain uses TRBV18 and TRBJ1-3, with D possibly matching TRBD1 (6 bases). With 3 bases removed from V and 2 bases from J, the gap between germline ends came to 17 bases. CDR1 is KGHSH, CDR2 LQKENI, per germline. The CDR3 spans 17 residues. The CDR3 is CASSPRQAGEAGNTIYF. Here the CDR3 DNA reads TGTGCCAGCTCACCGCGACAGGCGGGAGAAGCTGGAAACACCATATATTTT.

CDR3: CASSTGTGTNYGYTF. The CDR3, as DNA: TGTGCCAGCAGCACAGGGACGGGAACTAACTATGGCTACACCTTC. This chain joins TRBV5-4 and TRBJ1-2; perhaps TRBD1 as D (6 bases). This CDR3 is 15 amino acids long. V gave up 4 bases and J gave up 0 bases, with 13 bases separating them. Germline values: CDR1 SGHNT, CDR2 YYREEE (reference sequence).

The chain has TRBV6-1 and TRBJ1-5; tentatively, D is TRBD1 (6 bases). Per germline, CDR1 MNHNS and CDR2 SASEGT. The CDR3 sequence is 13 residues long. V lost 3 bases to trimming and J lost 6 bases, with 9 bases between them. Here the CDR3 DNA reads TGTGCCAGCAGTGAGACAGGAGGTCAGCCCCAGCATTTT. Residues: CASSETGGQPQHF.

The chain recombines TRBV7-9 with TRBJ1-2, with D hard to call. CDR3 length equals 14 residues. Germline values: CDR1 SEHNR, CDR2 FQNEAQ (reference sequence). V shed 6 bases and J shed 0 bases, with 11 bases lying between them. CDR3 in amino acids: CASRHGEANYGYTF. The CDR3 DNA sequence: TGTGCCAGCAGACACGGGGAAGCTAACTATGGCTACACCTTC.

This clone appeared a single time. This CDR3 reads CASSQKSVGTGDFNSNQPQHF. DNA for the CDR3: TGCGCCAGCAGCCAAAAGAGCGTGGGCACAGGAGATTTTAATAGCAATCAGCCCCAGCATTTT. The chain uses TRBV4-1 and TRBJ1-5; D perhaps matches TRBD1 (5 bases). The CDR3 runs 21 residues. Trimming removed 2 bases from V and 0 bases from J, with 26 bases in between. The germline CDR1 and CDR2 sequences are MGHRA and YSYEKL.

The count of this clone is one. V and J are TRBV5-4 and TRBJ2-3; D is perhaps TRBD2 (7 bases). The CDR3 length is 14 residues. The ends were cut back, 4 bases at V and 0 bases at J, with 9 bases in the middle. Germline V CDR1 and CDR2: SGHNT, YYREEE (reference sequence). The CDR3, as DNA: TGTGCCAGCAGCCGGGGGGCGAGCACAGATACGCAGTATTTT. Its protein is CASSRGASTDTQYF. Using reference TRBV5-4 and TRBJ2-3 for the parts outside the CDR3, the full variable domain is ETGVTQSPTHLIKTRGQQVTLRCSSQSGHNTVSWYQQALGQGPQFIFQYYREEENGRGNFPPRFSGLQFPNYSSELNVNALELDDSALYLCASSRGASTDTQYFGPGTRLTVL.

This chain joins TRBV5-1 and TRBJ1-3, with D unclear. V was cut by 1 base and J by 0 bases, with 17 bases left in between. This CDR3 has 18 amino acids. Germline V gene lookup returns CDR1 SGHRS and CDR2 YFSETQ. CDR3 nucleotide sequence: TGCGCCAGCAGCTTGTGGTCGCAGGACCCAAACTCTGGAAACACCATATATTTT. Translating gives CASSLWSQDPNSGNTIYF.

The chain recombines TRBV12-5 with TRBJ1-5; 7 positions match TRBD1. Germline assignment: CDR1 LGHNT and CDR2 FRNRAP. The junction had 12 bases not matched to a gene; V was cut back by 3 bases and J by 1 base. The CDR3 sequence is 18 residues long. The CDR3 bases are TGTGCTAGTGGTTTAACCCCGAACAGGGGCGAGAGCAATCAGCCCCAGCATTTT. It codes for CASGLTPNRGESNQPQHF.

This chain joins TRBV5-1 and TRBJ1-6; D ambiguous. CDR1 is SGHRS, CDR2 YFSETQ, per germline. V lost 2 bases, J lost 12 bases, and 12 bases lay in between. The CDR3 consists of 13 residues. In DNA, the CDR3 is TGCGCCAGCAGCTTAATAACCGGCGAACCCCTCCACTTT. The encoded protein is CASSLITGEPLHF.

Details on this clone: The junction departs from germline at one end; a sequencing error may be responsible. The CDR3 region is CASSERTSLRF. The DNA of the CDR3 is TGTGCCAGCAGTGAACGGACTAGCCTACGGTTC. The rearrangement links TRBV2 to TRBJ2-7, with 8 positions matching TRBD2. This CDR3 has 11 residues. CDR1 and CDR2 from the germline V gene are SNHLY and FYNNEI.

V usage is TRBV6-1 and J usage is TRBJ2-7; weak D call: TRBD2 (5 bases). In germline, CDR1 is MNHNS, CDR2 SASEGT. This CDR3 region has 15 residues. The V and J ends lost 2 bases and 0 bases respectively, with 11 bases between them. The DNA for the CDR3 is TGTGCCAGCAGTGAAACTCTAGGGAGCTCCTACGAGCAGTACTTC. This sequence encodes CASSETLGSSYEQYF.

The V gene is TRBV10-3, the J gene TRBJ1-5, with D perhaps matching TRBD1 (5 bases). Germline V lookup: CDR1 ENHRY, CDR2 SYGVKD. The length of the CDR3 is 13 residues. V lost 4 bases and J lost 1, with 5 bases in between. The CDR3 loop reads CAISGGSNQPQHF. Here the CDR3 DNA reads TGTGCCATCAGTGGGGGCAGCAATCAGCCCCAGCATTTT.

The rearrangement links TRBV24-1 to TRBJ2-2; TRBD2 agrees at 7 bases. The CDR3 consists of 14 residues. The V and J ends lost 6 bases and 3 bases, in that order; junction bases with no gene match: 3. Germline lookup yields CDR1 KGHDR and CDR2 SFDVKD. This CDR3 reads CATSTGRDTGELFF. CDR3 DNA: TGTGCCACCAGTACTGGGAGGGACACCGGGGAGCTGTTTTTT.

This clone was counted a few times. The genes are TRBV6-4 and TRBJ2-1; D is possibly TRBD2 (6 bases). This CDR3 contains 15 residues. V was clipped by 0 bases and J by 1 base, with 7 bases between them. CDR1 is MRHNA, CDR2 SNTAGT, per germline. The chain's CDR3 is CASSDSSGSYNEQFF. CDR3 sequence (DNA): TGTGCCAGCAGTGACTCGAGCGGGTCCTACAATGAGCAGTTCTTC.